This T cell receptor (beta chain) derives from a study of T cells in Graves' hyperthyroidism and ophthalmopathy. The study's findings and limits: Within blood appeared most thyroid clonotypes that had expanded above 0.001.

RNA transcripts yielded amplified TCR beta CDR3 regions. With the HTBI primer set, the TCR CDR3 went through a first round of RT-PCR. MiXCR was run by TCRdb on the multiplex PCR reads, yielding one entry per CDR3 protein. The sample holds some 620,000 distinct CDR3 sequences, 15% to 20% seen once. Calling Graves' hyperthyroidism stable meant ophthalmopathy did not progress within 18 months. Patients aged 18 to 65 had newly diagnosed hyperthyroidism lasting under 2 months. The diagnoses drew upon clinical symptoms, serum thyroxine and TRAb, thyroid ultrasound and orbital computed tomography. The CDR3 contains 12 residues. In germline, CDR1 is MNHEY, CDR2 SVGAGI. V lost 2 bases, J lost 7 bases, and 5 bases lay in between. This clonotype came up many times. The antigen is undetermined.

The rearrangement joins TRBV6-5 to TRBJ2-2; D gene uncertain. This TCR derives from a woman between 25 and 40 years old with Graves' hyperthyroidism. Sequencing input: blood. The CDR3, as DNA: TGTGCCAGCAGTTACGGTGACGGGGAGCTGTTTTTT. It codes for CASSYGDGELFF.